This TCR beta chain originates from a study of cytomegalovirus exposure and HLA in healthy donors. Overall study results and limits: A later analysis reportedly identified an Asian-associated ancestry cluster as carrying fewer N-insertions than the approximately 670-donor mean.

The PCR had 60 Vbeta and 13 Jbeta primers. TCRdb's table, derived via immunoSEQ multiplex PCR, lists solely in-frame clones and lacks some. The table lists some 130,000 clones, roughly 85% of them singletons, with approximately 6.2% in the top ten. V was pared by 0 bases and J by 5 bases, with 8 bases of the junction left unmatched. The CDR3 extends over 16 amino acids. Germline CDR1 SGHNT, CDR2 YYREEE (reference sequence). Turning to this clone: The antigen is not known.

The specimen sequenced was PBMCs. The receptor was isolated from a man in his forties or fifties in good health and CMV-seropositive. V and J are TRBV5-4 and TRBJ1-1; 9 bases align to TRBD1. The CDR3 DNA reads as TGTGCCAGCAGCTTGGCCCTACAGGGGGCTTGGACTGAAGCTTTCTTT. It specifies CASSLALQGAWTEAFF. The whole variable domain, remainder taken from reference TRBV5-4 and TRBJ1-1, is ETGVTQSPTHLIKTRGQQVTLRCSSQSGHNTVSWYQQALGQGPQFIFQYYREEENGRGNFPPRFSGLQFPNYSSELNVNALELDDSALYLCASSLALQGAWTEAFFGQGTRLTVV.